This T cell receptor (beta chain) was captured in a study of OX40 agonist ivuxolimab in advanced cancers. Study-level points and caveats: CD8+ T cells showed, on average, more clonal expansion than CD4+ cells.

Clones were read by immunoSEQ multiplex PCR, and TCRdb kept only the in-frame ones, dropping some. The sample has roughly 50,000 clones, about nine tenths seen once. The germline V and J ends were trimmed by 4 bases and 6 bases, with 14 bases remaining between them. CDR3 size: 14 residues. CDR1 SGHVS and CDR2 FQNEAQ come from the germline V gene. Systemic immunosuppression or autoimmune disease history was grounds to exclude patients. In the case of this clone: Its antigen is unknown.

This chain links TRBV7-8 with TRBJ2-3; D is perhaps TRBD1 or TRBD2 (6 bases each). This specimen was CD4+ or CD8+ T cells sorted from blood, taken in a trial of the OX40 agonist ivuxolimab. The sequence was collected from an adult with an advanced solid tumor such as melanoma, head and neck, liver or kidney cancer. CDR3 DNA: TGTGCCAGCAGCTCCGGAGGGGGGTGGGATACGCAGTATTTT. It encodes CASSSGGGWDTQYF.